A single sample gave rise to the 27 T cell receptor beta chains below, sequenced in a study of blood T cells in healthy people across ages. Using a J-beta primer mix together with a sample-barcoded 5' primer, a second PCR was run for about 6 to 11 cycles. From the 5' RACE reads, TCRdb called clonotypes with MiXCR, one entry per CDR3 protein. This sample yields about 1,500,000 distinct CDR3 sequences, of which approximately 40% are seen a single time; 7.9% belongs to the top ten. The sequencing input was blood. These receptors came from a woman aged 18-29 years in good health.

A few counts support this clonotype. The rearrangement joins TRBV29-1 to TRBJ1-2, with D hard to call. CDR1 is SQVTM and CDR2 is ANQGSEA in the germline V gene. Trimming left V 0 bases short and J 7 bases short, with 6 bases between. This CDR3 comprises 11 residues. DNA for the CDR3: TGCAGCGTTGAAGATCAGGCTGGCTACACCTTC. This codes for CSVEDQAGYTF. The full variable domain, its missing parts supplied by reference TRBV29-1 and TRBJ1-2, is SAVISQKPSRDICQRGTSLTIQCQVDSQVTMMFWYRQQPGQSLTLIATANQGSEATYESGFVIDKFPISRPNLTFSTLTVSNMSPEDSSIYLCSVEDQAGYTFGSGTRLTVV.

The rearrangement links TRBV28 to TRBJ1-4, with D tentatively TRBD1 (6 bases). This CDR3 contains 14 residues. V was trimmed by 6 bases and J by 6 bases, leaving 14 bases between them. From germline, CDR1 is MDHEN and CDR2 SYDVKM. The CDR3 is CASRRQERDEKLFF. In nucleotides, the CDR3 is TGTGCCAGCAGGCGACAGGAAAGGGATGAAAAACTGTTTTTT. Looking up the rest from reference TRBV28 and TRBJ1-4 gives the full variable domain: DVKVTQSSRYLVKRTGEKVFLECVQDMDHENMFWYRQDPGLGLRLIYFSYDVKMKEKGDIPEGYSVSREKKERFSLILESASTNQTSMYLCASRRQERDEKLFFGSGTQLSVL.

The chain carries TRBV6-2 or TRBV6-3 and TRBJ2-4, with 14 bases matching TRBD2. Germline CDR1 reads MNHEY; CDR2 reads SVGEGT. CDR3 length: 16 residues. After removal of 2 bases from V and 7 bases from J, the junction contained 4 bases not matched to a gene. The CDR3 spells CASSYLTSGGANIQYF. The CDR3, as DNA: TGTGCCAGCAGTTACCTGACTAGCGGGGGGGCGAACATTCAGTACTTC.

The rearrangement links TRBV7-3 to TRBJ2-3; D tentatively fits TRBD1 or TRBD2 (5 bases each). The CDR3 covers 14 residues. Germline V CDR1 and CDR2: SGHTA, FQGTGA. V lost 5 bases to trimming and J lost 3 bases, with 12 bases between them. The CDR3 sequence is CASSPGAQTDTQYF. Written as DNA, the CDR3 is TGTGCCAGCAGCCCCGGGGCTCAAACAGATACGCAGTATTTT.

This sequence joins TRBV14 and TRBJ1-2, with no clear D. V was pared by 1 base and J by 8 bases, with 5 bases between. This CDR3 has 11 amino acids. Germline CDR1 reads SGHDN; CDR2 reads FVKESK. CDR3: CASSQVSGYTF. CDR3 nucleotides: TGTGCCAGCAGCCAAGTATCCGGCTACACCTTC.

The chain couples TRBV12-3 or TRBV12-4 to TRBJ2-1; D is perhaps TRBD1 (6 bases). The CDR3 extends over 17 amino acids. The V and J ends lost 6 bases and 5 bases respectively, with 23 bases between them. This chain's CDR3 is CASSPGVSWQGNNEQFF. CDR3 sequence (DNA): TGTGCCAGCAGCCCCGGGGTATCTTGGCAGGGGAACAATGAGCAGTTCTTC.

This rearrangement joins TRBV6-5 to TRBJ2-4; 11 positions match TRBD1. Germline-derived CDR1 and CDR2 are MNHEY and SVGAGI. J was trimmed by 0 bases and V by 2 bases; bases with no gene match: 3. The CDR3 spans 17 residues. The CDR3 protein is CASSYHGTGGAKNIQYF. In DNA, the CDR3 is TGTGCCAGCAGTTACCATGGGACAGGGGGAGCCAAAAACATTCAGTACTTC.

The chain combines TRBV11-1 with TRBJ1-1; D is possibly TRBD1 (5 bases). The germline V gene encodes CDR1 SGHAT and CDR2 FQDESV (reference sequence). The V gene lost 8 bases and the J gene lost 6 bases, with 19 bases spanning the gap. This CDR3 comprises 14 residues. CDR3 residues: CASRRDGLSSEAFF. The CDR3 DNA reads TGTGCCAGCCGCAGGGATGGTCTCTCGTCTGAAGCTTTCTTT.

This clonotype showed up just a few times. The V and J genes are TRBV12-3 or TRBV12-4 and TRBJ2-1; 7 bases agree with TRBD2. The ends lost 5 bases at V and 0 bases at J; junction bases unmatched: 10. The CDR3 runs to 17 residues. The CDR3 nucleotides read TGTGCCAGCAGTGGTCCGAAGGGGAGGGGCTCCTACAATGAGCAGTTCTTC. Its translation is CASSGPKGRGSYNEQFF.

Only a few counts were recorded for this clonotype. The chain carries TRBV20-1 and TRBJ2-3; D is unclear. This CDR3 has 11 residues. Germline V gene sequence: CDR1 DFQATT, CDR2 SNEGSKA (reference sequence). The V end lost 6 bases, the J end lost 6 bases, and 10 bases lay between the germline ends. CDR3 in DNA: TGCAGTGCCGCTCACGGGGATACGCAGTATTTT. Its translation: CSAAHGDTQYF.

This clonotype was picked up many times. The chain is built from TRBV5-1 and TRBJ2-5; no clear D. The DNA matches TRBJ2-7 better at its end, which makes the J call doubtful. The CDR3 sequence is 12 residues long. Germline-derived CDR1 and CDR2 are SGHRS and YFSETQ. CDR3 residues: CASSLGQFEQYF. DNA for the CDR3: TGCGCCAGCAGCTTGGGGCAGTTCGAGCAGTACTTC.

The rearrangement links TRBV5-1 to TRBJ2-3; D not certain. The CDR3 loop spans 14 amino acids. Germline loops: CDR1 SGHRS, CDR2 YFSETQ. Trimming stripped 1 base from V and 6 bases from J, with 12 bases between. The CDR3, as DNA: TGCGCCAGCAGCTTGAAAGTAGGGTTTGATACGCAGTATTTT. Translated: CASSLKVGFDTQYF.

The V and J genes are TRBV20-1 and TRBJ2-1; maybe TRBD1 (7 bases). From germline, CDR1 is DFQATT and CDR2 SNEGSKA (reference sequence). Trimming shortened V by 5 bases and J by 8 bases, and 19 bases separated the two germline ends. The CDR3 loop spans 14 amino acids. The CDR3 spells CSAPLEGAGYEQFF. DNA of the CDR3: TGCAGTGCTCCCCTGGAGGGGGCAGGTTATGAGCAGTTCTTC.

The chain uses TRBV25-1 and TRBJ1-1, with a tentative D call TRBD1 (5 bases). Trimming stripped 0 bases from V and 1 base from J, with 6 bases between. The CDR3 spans 14 residues. Germline values: CDR1 MGHDK, CDR2 SYGVNS. The CDR3 sequence: CASSEYRENTEAFF. The CDR3, as DNA: TGTGCCAGCAGTGAATACAGGGAGAACACTGAAGCTTTCTTT. Full variable domain (missing parts from reference TRBV25-1 and TRBJ1-1): EADIYQTPRYLVIGTGKKITLECSQTMGHDKMYWYQQDPGMELHLIHYSYGVNSTEKGDLSSESTVSRIRTEHFPLTLESARPSHTSQYLCASSEYRENTEAFFGQGTRLTVV.

Comments on this clonotype: A read error may produce the germline difference seen at one junction end. This chain joins TRBV7-2 and TRBJ1-4, with D tentatively TRBD1 (5 bases). The CDR3 consists of 15 residues. CDR1 is SGHTA and CDR2 is FQGNSA in the germline V gene. CDR3 region: CASSKGDATNGKLFF. CDR3 sequence (DNA): TGTGCCAGCAGCAAAGGGGATGCAACTAATGGAAAACTGTTTTTT.

Only one count was recorded for this clonotype. The V call is TRBV29-1, the J call TRBJ1-1; D perhaps matches TRBD1 (5 bases). Germline CDR1 is SQVTM and CDR2 is ANQGSEA. With 3 bases removed from V and 4 bases from J, the gap between germline ends came to 15 bases. CDR3 length: 14 residues. This chain's CDR3 is CSVEGAGFGTEAFF. The DNA of the CDR3 is TGCAGCGTTGAGGGCGCAGGGTTCGGCACTGAAGCTTTCTTT.

This clonotype was seen a handful of times. This sequence joins TRBV5-1 and TRBJ2-1; 12 nucleotides agree with TRBD2. The CDR3 has 16 amino acids. Germline V gives CDR1 SGHRS, CDR2 YFSETQ. With 4 bases clipped from V and 7 bases from J, the junction kept 9 bases outside the gene matches. The CDR3 protein is CASSLTSGGALNEQFF. CDR3 bases: TGCGCCAGCAGCCTGACTAGCGGGGGCGCACTGAATGAGCAGTTCTTC.

The chain is built from TRBV12-3 or TRBV12-4 and TRBJ2-1; D remains unclear. Trimming took off 5 bases at V and 1 base at J, with 12 bases between the two ends. The CDR3 totals 15 residues. The CDR3 is CASSKNSGSYNEQFF. The CDR3 DNA reads as TGTGCCAGCAGTAAAAACTCGGGTTCCTACAATGAGCAGTTCTTC.

A word on this clonotype: At one of its ends the junction is not consistent with the germline gene, which may arise from a read error. The chain joins TRBV20-1 to TRBJ2-1; possibly TRBD2 for D (6 bases). CDR3 length equals 13 residues. Germline CDR1 and CDR2: DFQATT and SNEGSKA (reference sequence). CDR3 sequence (DNA): TGCAGTGTCCCGGCGTCGGACTACGATGAGCAGTTCTTC. Protein: CSVPASDYDEQFF.

V and J are TRBV19 and TRBJ1-5, with D maybe TRBD1 (6 bases). The CDR3 has 14 amino acids. The ends were cut back, 3 bases at V and 3 bases at J, with 9 bases in the middle. The V gene's germline CDR1 is LNHDA and CDR2 SQIVND (reference sequence). The CDR3 DNA reads TGTGCCAGTAGTATCGGACAGTACAATCAGCCCCAGCATTTT. This codes for CASSIGQYNQPQHF.

The CDR3 DNA reads as TGTGCCAGCAGCCAGCCCGGGACTAGCGGGAAGGGGGAGCAGTTCTTC. Translation: CASSQPGTSGKGEQFF. The V and J genes are TRBV4-2 and TRBJ2-1; 13 nucleotides line up with TRBD2. The CDR3 loop spans 16 amino acids. J lost 10 bases, V lost 3 bases, and 9 bases had no gene match. CDR1 LGHNA and CDR2 YNFKEQ come from the germline V gene.

This clonotype was seen more than once but under ten times. The J gene is TRBJ2-5, the V gene TRBV6-5, with D perhaps TRBD1 (5 bases). The germline V and J ends were trimmed by 5 bases and 3 bases, with 13 bases remaining between them. This CDR3 has 14 amino acids. CDR1 is MNHEY and CDR2 is SVGAGI in the germline V gene. The CDR3 DNA reads TGTGCCAGCAGTCCAACCCCGACAGAAGAGACCCAGTACTTC. Amino acids: CASSPTPTEETQYF.

The table lists this clonotype with a few counts. The chain has TRBV6-6 and TRBJ2-7, with D uncertain. Germline CDR1 MNHNY, CDR2 SVGAGI (reference sequence). V lost 11 bases, J lost 2 bases, and 16 bases lay in between. The CDR3 has 13 residues. CDR3 in DNA: TGTGCCTGTGGGCGGTTGGAGACCTACGAGCAGTACTTC. Translated: CACGRLETYEQYF.

This chain links TRBV6-2 or TRBV6-3 with TRBJ2-1; no firm D call. CDR1 is MNHEY and CDR2 is SVGEGT in the germline V gene. Trimming took 5 bases from V and 4 from J, leaving 9 bases between them. The CDR3 consists of 13 residues. The DNA for the CDR3 is TGTGCCAGCAGTAAACCAGAATACAATGAGCAGTTCTTC. Protein product: CASSKPEYNEQFF.

V and J are TRBV27 and TRBJ2-4; D not resolved. Trimming left V 4 bases short and J 0 bases short, with 10 bases between. CDR3 size: 15 residues. Per the germline V gene, CDR1 is MNHEY and CDR2 is SMNVEV (reference sequence). The CDR3 nucleotides are TGTGCCAGCAGTTCTCCCCCCCTAGCCAAAAACATTCAGTACTTC. Translated, it gives CASSSPPLAKNIQYF.

This clonotype was counted a few times. The J gene is TRBJ1-2, the V gene TRBV5-1; 9 nucleotides align to TRBD1. The CDR3 is 14 amino acids. CDR1 is SGHRS, CDR2 YFSETQ, per germline. Trimming cost V 3 bases and J 8 bases; bases outside gene matches: 8. The CDR3 DNA reads TGCGCCAGCAGCTCGGGACAGGGTCTCGGGGGCTACACCTTC. It specifies CASSSGQGLGGYTF.

The chain combines TRBV7-9 with TRBJ1-2; D call uncertain. From germline, CDR1 is SEHNR and CDR2 FQNEAQ (reference sequence). This CDR3 has 11 amino acids. V gave up 4 bases and J gave up 6 bases, with 6 bases separating them. The CDR3 is CASSSAHGYTF. In DNA, the CDR3 is TGTGCCAGCAGCTCAGCCCATGGCTACACCTTC.